This T cell receptor beta chain was retrieved from a study of cytomegalovirus exposure and HLA in healthy donors. The study's findings and limits: According to the study, approximately 150 TCR beta chains were cytomegalovirus-associated.

Worth noting for this clone: No antigen is known for it.

CDR1 is WNHNN and CDR2 is SYGVQD in the germline V gene (reference sequence). The CDR3 covers 12 residues. V lost 6 bases and J 5 bases, leaving 8 bases between the germline ends. Profiling relied on immunoSEQ multiplex PCR, and the TCRdb table lists in-frame clones only, not all of them. The profile shows over 85,000 clones, more than 70% of them singletons. The source of this sequence is a woman aged 18-35 years in good health and CMV-seropositive. The material sequenced was PBMCs. The chain recombines TRBV10-1 with TRBJ1-5; perhaps TRBD1 as D (5 bases). CDR3 coding DNA: TGCGCCAGCAGCCCGACAGATCAGCCCCAGCATTTT. Its protein is CASSPTDQPQHF.